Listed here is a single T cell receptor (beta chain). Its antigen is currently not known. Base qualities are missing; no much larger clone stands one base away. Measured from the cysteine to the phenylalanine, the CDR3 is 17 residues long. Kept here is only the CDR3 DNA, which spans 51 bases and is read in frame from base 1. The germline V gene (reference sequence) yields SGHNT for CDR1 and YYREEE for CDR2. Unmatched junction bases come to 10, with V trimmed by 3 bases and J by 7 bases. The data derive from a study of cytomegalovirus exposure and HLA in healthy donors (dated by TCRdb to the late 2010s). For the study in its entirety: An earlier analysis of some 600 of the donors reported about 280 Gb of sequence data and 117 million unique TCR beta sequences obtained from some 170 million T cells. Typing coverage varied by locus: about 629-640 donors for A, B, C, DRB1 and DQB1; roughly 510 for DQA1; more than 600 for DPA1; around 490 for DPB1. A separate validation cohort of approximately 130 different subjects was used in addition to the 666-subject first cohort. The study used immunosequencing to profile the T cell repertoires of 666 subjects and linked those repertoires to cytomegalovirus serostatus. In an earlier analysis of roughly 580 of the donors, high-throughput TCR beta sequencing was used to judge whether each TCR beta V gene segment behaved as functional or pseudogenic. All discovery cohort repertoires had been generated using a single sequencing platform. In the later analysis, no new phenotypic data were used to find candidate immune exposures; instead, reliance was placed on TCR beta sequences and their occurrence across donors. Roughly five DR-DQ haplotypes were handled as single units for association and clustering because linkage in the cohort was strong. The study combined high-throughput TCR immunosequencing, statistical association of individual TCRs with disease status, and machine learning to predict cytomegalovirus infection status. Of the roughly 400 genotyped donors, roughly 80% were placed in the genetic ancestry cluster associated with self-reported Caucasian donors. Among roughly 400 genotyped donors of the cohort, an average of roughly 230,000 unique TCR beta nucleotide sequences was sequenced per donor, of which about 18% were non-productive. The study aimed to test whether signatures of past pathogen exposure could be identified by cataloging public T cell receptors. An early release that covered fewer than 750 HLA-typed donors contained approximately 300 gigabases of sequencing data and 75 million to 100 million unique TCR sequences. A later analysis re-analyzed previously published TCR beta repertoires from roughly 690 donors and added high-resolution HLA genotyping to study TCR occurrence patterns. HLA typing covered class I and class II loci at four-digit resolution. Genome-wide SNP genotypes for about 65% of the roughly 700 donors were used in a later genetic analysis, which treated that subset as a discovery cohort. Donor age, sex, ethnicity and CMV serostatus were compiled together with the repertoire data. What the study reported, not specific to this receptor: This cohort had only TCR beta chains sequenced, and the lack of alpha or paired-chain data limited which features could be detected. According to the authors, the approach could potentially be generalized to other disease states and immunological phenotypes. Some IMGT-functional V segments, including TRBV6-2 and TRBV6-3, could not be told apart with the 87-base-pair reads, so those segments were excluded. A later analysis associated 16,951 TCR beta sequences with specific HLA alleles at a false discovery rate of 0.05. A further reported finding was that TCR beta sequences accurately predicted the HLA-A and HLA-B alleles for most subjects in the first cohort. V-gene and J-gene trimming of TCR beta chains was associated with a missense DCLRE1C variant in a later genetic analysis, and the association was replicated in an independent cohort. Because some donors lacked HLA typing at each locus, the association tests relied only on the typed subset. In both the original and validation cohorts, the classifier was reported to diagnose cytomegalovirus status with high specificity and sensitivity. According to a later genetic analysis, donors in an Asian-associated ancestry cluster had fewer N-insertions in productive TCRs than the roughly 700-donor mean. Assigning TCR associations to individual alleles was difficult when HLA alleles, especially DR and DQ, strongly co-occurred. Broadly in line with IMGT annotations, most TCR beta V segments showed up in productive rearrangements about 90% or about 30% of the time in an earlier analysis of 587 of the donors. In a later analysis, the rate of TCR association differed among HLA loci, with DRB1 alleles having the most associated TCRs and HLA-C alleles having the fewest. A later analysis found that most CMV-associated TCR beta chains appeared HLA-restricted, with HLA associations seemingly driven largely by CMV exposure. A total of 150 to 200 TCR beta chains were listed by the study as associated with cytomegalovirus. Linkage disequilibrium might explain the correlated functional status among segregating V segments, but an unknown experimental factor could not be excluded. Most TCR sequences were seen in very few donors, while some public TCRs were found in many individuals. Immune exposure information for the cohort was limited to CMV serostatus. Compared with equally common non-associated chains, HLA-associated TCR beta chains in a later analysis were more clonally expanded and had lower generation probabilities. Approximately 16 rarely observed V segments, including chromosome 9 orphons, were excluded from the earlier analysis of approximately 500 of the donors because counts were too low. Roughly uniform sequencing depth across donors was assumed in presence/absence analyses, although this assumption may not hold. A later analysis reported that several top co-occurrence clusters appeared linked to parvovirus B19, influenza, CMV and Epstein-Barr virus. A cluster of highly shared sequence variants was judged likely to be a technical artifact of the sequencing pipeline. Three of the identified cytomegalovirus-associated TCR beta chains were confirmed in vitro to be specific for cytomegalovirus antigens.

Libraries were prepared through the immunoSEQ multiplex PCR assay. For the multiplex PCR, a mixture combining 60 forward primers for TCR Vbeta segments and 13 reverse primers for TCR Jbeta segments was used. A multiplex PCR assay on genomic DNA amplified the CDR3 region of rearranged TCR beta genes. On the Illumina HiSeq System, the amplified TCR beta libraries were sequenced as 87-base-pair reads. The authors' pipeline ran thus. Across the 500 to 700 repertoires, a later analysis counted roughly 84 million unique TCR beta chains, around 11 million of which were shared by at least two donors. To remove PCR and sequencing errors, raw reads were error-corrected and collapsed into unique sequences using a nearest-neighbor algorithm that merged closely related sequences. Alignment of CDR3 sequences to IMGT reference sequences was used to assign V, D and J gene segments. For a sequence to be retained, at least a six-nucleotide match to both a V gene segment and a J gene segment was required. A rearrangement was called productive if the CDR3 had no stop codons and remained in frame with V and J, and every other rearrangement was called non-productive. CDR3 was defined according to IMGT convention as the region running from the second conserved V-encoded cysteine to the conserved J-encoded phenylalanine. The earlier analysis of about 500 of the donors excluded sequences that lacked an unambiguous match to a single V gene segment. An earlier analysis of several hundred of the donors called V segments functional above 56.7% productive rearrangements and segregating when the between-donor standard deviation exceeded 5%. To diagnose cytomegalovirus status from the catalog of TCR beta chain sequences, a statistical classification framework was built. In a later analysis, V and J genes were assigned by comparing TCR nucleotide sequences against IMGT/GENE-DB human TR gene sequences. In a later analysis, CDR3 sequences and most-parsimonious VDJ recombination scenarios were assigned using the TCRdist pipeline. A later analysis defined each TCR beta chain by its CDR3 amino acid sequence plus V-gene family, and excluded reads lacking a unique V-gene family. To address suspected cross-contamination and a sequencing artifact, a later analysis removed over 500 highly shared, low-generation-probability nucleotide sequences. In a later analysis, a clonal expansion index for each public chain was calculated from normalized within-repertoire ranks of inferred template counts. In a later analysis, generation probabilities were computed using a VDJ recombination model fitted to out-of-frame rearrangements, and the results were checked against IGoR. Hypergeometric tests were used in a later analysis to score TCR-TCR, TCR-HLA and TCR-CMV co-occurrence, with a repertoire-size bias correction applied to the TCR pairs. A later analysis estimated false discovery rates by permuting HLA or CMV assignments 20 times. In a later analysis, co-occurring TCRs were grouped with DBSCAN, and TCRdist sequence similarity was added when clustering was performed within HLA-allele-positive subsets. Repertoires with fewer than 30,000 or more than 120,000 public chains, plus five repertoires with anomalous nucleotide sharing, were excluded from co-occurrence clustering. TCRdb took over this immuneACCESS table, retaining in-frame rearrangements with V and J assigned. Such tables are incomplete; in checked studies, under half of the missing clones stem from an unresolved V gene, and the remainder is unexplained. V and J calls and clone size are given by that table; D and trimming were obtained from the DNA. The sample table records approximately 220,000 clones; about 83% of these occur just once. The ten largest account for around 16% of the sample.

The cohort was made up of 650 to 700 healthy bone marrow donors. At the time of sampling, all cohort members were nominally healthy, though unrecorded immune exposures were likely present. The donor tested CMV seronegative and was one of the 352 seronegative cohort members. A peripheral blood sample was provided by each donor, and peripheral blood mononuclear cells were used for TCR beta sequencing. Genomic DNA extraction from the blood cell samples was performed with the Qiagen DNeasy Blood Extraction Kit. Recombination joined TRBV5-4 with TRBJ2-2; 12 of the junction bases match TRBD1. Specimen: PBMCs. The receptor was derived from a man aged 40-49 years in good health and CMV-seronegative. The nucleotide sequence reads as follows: TGTGCCAGCAGCTCTGGTGGGACAGGGGGCCGCATCGGGGAGCTGTTTTTT. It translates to CASSSGGTGGRIGELFF. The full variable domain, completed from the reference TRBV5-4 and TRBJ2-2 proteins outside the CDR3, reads ETGVTQSPTHLIKTRGQQVTLRCSSQSGHNTVSWYQQALGQGPQFIFQYYREEENGRGNFPPRFSGLQFPNYSSELNVNALELDDSALYLCASSSGGTGGRIGELFFGEGSRLTVL.